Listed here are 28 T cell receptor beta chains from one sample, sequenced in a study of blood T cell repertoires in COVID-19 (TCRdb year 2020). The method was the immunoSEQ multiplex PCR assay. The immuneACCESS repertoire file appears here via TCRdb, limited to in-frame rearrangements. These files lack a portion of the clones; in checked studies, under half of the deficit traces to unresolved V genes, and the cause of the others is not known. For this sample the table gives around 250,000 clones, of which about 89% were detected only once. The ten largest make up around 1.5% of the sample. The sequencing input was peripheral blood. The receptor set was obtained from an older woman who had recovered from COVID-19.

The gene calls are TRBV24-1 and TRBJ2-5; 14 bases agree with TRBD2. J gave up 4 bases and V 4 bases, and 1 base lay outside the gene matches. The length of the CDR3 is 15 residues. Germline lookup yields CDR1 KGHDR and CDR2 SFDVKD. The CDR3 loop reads CATSDGTSGGETQYF. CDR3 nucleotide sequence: TGTGCCACCAGTGACGGGACTAGCGGGGGAGAGACCCAGTACTTC.

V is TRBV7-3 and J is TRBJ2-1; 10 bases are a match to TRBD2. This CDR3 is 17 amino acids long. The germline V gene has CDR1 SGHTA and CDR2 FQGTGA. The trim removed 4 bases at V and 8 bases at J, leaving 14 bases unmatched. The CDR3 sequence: CASSSGTSASPGDEQFF. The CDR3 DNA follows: TGTGCCAGCAGCTCCGGGACTAGCGCCTCCCCGGGGGATGAGCAGTTCTTC.

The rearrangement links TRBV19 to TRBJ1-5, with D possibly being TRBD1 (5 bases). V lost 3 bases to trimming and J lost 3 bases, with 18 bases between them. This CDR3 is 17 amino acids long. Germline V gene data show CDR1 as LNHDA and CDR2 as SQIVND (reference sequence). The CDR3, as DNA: TGTGCCAGTAGTATCCCAGGGTGGCAGGGCGACAATCAGCCCCAGCATTTT. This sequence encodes CASSIPGWQGDNQPQHF.

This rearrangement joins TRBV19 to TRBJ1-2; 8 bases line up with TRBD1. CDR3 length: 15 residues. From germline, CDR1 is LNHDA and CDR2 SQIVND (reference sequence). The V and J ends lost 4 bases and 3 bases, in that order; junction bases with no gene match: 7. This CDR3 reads CASSTTGTGHYGYTF. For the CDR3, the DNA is TGTGCCAGTAGTACGACCGGGACAGGCCACTATGGCTACACCTTC.

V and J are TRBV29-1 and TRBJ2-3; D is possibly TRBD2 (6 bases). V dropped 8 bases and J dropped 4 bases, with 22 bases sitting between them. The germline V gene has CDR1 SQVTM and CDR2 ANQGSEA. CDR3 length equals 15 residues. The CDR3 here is CSLGVEGGVADTQYF. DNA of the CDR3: TGCAGCCTGGGGGTGGAGGGTGGGGTGGCAGATACGCAGTATTTT.

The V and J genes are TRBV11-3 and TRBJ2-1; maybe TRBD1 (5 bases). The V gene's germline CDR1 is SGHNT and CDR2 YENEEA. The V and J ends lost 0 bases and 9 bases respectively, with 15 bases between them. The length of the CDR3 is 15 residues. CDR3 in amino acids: CASSLEGLDTAEQFF. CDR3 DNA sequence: TGTGCCAGCAGCTTAGAGGGGCTAGATACGGCTGAGCAGTTCTTC.

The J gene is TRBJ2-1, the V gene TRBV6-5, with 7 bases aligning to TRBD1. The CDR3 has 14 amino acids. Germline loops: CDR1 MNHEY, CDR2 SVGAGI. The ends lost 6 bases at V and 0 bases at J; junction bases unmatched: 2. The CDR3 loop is CASRQGPSYNEQFF. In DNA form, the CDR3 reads TGTGCCAGCAGACAGGGGCCCTCCTACAATGAGCAGTTCTTC.

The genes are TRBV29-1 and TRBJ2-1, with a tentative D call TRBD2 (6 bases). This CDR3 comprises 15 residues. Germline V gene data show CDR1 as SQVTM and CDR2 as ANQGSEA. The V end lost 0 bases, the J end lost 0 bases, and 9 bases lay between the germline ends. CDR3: CSVEDGGTSYNEQFF. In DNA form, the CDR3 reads TGCAGCGTTGAAGATGGGGGGACCTCCTACAATGAGCAGTTCTTC.

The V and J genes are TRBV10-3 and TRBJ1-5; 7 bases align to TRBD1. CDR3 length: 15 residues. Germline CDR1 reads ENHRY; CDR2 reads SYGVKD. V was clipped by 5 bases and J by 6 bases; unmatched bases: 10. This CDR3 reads CAISPGGTGSQPQHF. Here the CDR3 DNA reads TGTGCCATCAGTCCAGGGGGGACGGGAAGTCAGCCCCAGCATTTT.

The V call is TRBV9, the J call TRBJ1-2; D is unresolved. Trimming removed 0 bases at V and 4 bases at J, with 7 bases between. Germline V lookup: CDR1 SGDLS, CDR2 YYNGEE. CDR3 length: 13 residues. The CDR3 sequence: CASSVGPSYGYTF. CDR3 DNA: TGTGCCAGCAGCGTAGGGCCCTCCTATGGCTACACCTTC.

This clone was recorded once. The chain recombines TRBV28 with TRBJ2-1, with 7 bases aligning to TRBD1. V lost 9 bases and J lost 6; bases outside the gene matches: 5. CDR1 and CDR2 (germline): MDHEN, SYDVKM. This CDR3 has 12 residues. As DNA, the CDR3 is TGTGCCAGTCTCGACAGGGTCAATGAGCAGTTCTTC. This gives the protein CASLDRVNEQFF.

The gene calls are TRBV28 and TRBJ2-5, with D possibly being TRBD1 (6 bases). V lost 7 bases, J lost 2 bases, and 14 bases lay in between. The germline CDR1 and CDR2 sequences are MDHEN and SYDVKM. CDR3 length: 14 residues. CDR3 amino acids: CASTLGGEQETQYF. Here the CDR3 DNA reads TGTGCCAGCACATTAGGGGGAGAGCAAGAGACCCAGTACTTC.

In nucleotides, the CDR3 is TGTGCCAGCAGCTCTGACAAACCCTACGAGCAGTACTTC. Its protein is CASSSDKPYEQYF. The rearrangement joins TRBV5-4 to TRBJ2-7, with no clear D. The CDR3 extends over 13 amino acids. V was trimmed by 3 bases and J by 2 bases, leaving 9 bases between them. CDR1 and CDR2 (germline): SGHNT, YYREEE (reference sequence).

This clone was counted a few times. CDR3 in amino acids: CASRPNYSGNTIYF. The CDR3 nucleotides read TGTGCCAGCAGGCCAAACTACTCTGGAAACACCATATATTTT. The chain links TRBV7-8 to TRBJ1-3, with D uncertain. Germline V gene lookup returns CDR1 SGHVS and CDR2 FQNEAQ. This CDR3 spans 14 amino acids. V gave up 6 bases and J gave up 0 bases, with 9 bases separating them.

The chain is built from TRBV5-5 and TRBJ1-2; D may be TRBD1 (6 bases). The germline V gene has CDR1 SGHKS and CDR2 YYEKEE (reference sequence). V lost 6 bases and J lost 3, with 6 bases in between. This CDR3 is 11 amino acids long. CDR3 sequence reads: CASTGDYGYTF. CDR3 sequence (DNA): TGTGCCAGCACAGGGGACTATGGCTACACCTTC.

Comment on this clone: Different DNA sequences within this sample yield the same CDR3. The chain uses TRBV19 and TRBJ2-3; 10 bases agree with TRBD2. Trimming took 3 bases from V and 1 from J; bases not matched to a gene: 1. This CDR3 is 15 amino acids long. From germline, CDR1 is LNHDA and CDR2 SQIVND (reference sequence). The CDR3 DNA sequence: TGTGCCAGTAGTATTACTAGCGGGGGCACAGATACGCAGTATTTT. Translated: CASSITSGGTDTQYF.

The CDR3 DNA reads as TGTGCCAGCATTACCGGGAATTATAATTCACCCCTCCACTTT. Translated: CASITGNYNSPLHF. V is TRBV6-5 and J is TRBJ1-6; D not certain. CDR1 and CDR2 (germline): MNHEY, SVGAGI. CDR3 length: 14 amino acids. The germline V and J ends were trimmed by 7 bases and 4 bases, with 11 bases remaining between them.

The CDR3: CATSDLGAGAFSSYNEQFF. CDR3 coding DNA: TGTGCCACCAGTGATTTGGGGGCGGGGGCTTTTAGCTCCTACAATGAGCAGTTCTTC. This chain uses TRBV24-1 with TRBJ2-1, with D maybe TRBD2 (7 bases). Germline loops: CDR1 KGHDR, CDR2 SFDVKD. CDR3 length: 19 residues. Trimming took 0 bases from V and 0 from J, leaving 17 bases between them.

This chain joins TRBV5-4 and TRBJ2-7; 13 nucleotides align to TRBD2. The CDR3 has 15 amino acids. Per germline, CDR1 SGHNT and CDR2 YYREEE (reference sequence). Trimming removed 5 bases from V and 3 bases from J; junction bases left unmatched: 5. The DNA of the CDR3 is TGTGCCAGCAGACCAGGACTAGCGGGGGACTACGAGCAGTACTTC. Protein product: CASRPGLAGDYEQYF.

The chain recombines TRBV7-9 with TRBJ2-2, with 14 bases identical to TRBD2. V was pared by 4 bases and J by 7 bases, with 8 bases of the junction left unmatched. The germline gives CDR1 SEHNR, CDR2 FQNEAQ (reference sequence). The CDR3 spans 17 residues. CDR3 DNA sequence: TGTGCCAGCAGCTCGACTAGCGGGGGGGCCCTAAGCGGGGAGCTGTTTTTT. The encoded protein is CASSSTSGGALSGELFF.

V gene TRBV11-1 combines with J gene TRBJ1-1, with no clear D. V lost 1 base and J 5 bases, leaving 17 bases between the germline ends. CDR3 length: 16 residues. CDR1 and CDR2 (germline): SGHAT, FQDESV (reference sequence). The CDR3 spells CASSLDAAGYVTEAFF. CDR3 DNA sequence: TGTGCCAGCAGCTTAGACGCAGCGGGCTACGTTACTGAAGCTTTCTTT.

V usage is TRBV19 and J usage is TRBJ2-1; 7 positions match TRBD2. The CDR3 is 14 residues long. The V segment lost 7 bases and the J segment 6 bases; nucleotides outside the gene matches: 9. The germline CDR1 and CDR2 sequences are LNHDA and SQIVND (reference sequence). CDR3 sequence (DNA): TGTGCCAGTACCCCGGGGGGACGGGGCAATGAGCAGTTCTTC. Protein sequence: CASTPGGRGNEQFF.

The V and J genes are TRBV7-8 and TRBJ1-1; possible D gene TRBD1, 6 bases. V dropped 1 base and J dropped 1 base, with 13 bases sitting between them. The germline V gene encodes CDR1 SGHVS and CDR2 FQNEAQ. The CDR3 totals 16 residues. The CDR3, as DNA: TGTGCCAGCAGCTTAGTTGGGGGCAGGGGGAACACTGAAGCTTTCTTT. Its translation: CASSLVGGRGNTEAFF.

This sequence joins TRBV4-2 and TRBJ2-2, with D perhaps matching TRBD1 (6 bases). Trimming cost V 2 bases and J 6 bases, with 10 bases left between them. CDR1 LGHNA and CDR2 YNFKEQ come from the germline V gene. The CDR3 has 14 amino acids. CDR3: CASSQLHRAGELFF. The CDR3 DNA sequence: TGTGCCAGCAGCCAACTCCACAGGGCCGGGGAGCTGTTTTTT.

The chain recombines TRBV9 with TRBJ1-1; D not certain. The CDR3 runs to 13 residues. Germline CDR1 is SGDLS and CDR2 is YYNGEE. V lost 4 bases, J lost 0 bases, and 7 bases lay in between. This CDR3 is CASSTQLNTEAFF. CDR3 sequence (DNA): TGTGCCAGCAGCACCCAGTTGAACACTGAAGCTTTCTTT.

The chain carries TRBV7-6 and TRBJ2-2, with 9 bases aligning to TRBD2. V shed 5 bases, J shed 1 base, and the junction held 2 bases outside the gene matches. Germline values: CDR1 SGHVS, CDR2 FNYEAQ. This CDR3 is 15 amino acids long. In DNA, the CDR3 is TGTGCCAGCAGCGCTAGCGGGAAGAACACCGGGGAGCTGTTTTTT. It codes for CASSASGKNTGELFF.

CDR3 DNA: TGTGCCAGCAGTGAATACCGCCTAGCGGGGTACAACGGGGAGCTGTTTTTT. It translates to CASSEYRLAGYNGELFF. This chain joins TRBV2 and TRBJ2-2; 9 bases fit TRBD2. V lost 2 bases and J lost 7; bases outside the gene matches: 11. Germline V gives CDR1 SNHLY, CDR2 FYNNEI. This CDR3 contains 17 residues.

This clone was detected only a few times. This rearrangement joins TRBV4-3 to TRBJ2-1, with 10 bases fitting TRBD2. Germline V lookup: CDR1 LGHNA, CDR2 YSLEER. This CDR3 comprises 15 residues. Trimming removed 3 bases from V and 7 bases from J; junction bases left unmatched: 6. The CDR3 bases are TGCGCCAGCAGCCAGGCTAGCGGGGGCGAGAATGAGCAGTTCTTC. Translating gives CASSQASGGENEQFF.